This T cell receptor beta chain originates from a study of blood T cell repertoires in COVID-19. About the research overall: Sources were T cells, B-cell-depleted T cells, or PBMCs; the material itself was cDNA or gDNA.

The length of the CDR3 is 16 residues. Germline-derived CDR1 and CDR2 are MNHNY and SVGAGI (reference sequence). V trimming: 2 bases; J trimming: 2 bases; junction bases outside the gene matches: 5. TCRdb keeps only in-frame clones here, not all; method: immunoSEQ multiplex PCR. The table shows about 330,000 clones, with roughly 83% occurring only once. The J gene is TRBJ2-3, the V gene TRBV6-6; TRBD2 matches 9 bases. The TCR sequence derives from a woman between 45 and 65 years old with acute or convalescent COVID-19. What was sequenced was peripheral blood. CDR3 amino acids: CASSYILAGTTDTQYF. As DNA, the CDR3 is TGTGCCAGCAGTTACATCCTAGCGGGAACCACAGATACGCAGTATTTT.